These 23 T cell receptor beta chains were sequenced from one sample in a study of long-term antiretroviral therapy in people with HIV. With survey level as its setting, the immunoSEQ assay was v3.0. The repertoire was sequenced with immunoSEQ multiplex PCR; TCRdb's copy has only in-frame clones and lacks some. The profile shows some 31,000 clones, 95% to 98% of them singletons. This material consisted of unsorted PBMCs, taken 7.6 years after starting antiretroviral therapy. The receptors come from a man younger than 45 with HIV.

The rearrangement uses TRBV11-2 and TRBJ2-7; D tentatively fits TRBD1 or TRBD2 (5 bases each). Trimming stripped 5 bases from V and 0 bases from J, with 11 bases between. Germline V gives CDR1 SGHAT, CDR2 FQNNGV. This CDR3 spans 14 amino acids. CDR3: CASSAGASSYEQYF. The CDR3 coding sequence is TGTGCCAGCAGCGCCGGGGCTAGCTCCTACGAGCAGTACTTC.

This chain connects TRBV7-9 to TRBJ2-5; 9 bases map to TRBD1. CDR1 is SEHNR and CDR2 is FQNEAQ in the germline V gene (reference sequence). This CDR3 is 14 amino acids long. V shed 5 bases and J 4 bases; nucleotides not matched to a gene: 5. The CDR3 sequence is CASSRDRAGETQYF. Here the CDR3 DNA reads TGTGCCAGCAGCCGGGACAGGGCGGGAGAGACCCAGTACTTC.

This clone appeared a single time. The rearrangement joins TRBV11-2 to TRBJ2-1; the D is unclear. The CDR3 is 11 amino acids. V was trimmed by 2 bases and J by 8 bases, leaving 4 bases between them. In germline, CDR1 is SGHAT, CDR2 FQNNGV. The CDR3 nucleotides read TGTGCCAGCAGCTTAAGCTATGAGCAGTTCTTC. This gives the protein CASSLSYEQFF.

The chain employs TRBV5-3 and TRBJ1-5; TRBD1 aligns across 7 bases. TRBV5-3 is treated as an ORF (open reading frame) with a function not yet certain. With 4 bases clipped from V and 4 bases from J, the junction kept 14 bases outside the gene matches. The CDR3 sequence is 17 residues long. The CDR3 is CARSRSLQQGPNQPQHF. Written as DNA, the CDR3 is TGTGCCAGAAGCCGTTCGTTACAACAGGGGCCTAATCAGCCCCAGCATTTT.

This clone was seen once. V is TRBV2 and J is TRBJ1-1; 7 bases fit TRBD1. The CDR3 consists of 15 residues. CDR1 and CDR2 from the germline V gene are SNHLY and FYNNEI. The ends lost 5 bases at V and 7 bases at J; junction bases unmatched: 13. The CDR3, as DNA: TGTGCCAGCAGTAGACCCGACAGGGTGTCAGTTGAAGCTTTCTTT. It translates to CASSRPDRVSVEAFF.

The J gene is TRBJ2-1, the V gene TRBV25-1; weak D call: TRBD2 (6 bases). V was cut by 4 bases and J by 6 bases, with 16 bases left in between. The length of the CDR3 is 15 residues. Germline CDR1 and CDR2: MGHDK and SYGVNS. CDR3 residues: CASSAPGPSVNEQFF. The CDR3 region has the DNA TGTGCCAGCAGTGCCCCAGGGCCTAGCGTCAATGAGCAGTTCTTC.

The rearrangement uses TRBV7-8 and TRBJ2-1, with TRBD2 matching 7 bases. The V segment lost 3 bases and the J segment 7 bases; nucleotides outside the gene matches: 12. The CDR3 is made up of 16 amino acids. Germline V gene data show CDR1 as SGHVS and CDR2 as FQNEAQ. In DNA, the CDR3 is TGTGCCAGCAGCTTGCACGCCCCGACTAGCTTAAATGAGCAGTTCTTC. Its translation is CASSLHAPTSLNEQFF.

This chain joins TRBV9 and TRBJ2-7, with no clear D. V lost 0 bases and J lost 4, with 8 bases in between. CDR3 length: 13 amino acids. CDR1 is SGDLS and CDR2 is YYNGEE in the germline V gene. For the CDR3, the DNA is TGTGCCAGCAGCGTAGGGCAGAATTACGAGCAGTACTTC. Translation gives CASSVGQNYEQYF.

Points on this clone: Other nucleotide sequences in the sample specify the same CDR3. This rearrangement joins TRBV5-4 to TRBJ1-1, with D perhaps TRBD1 (5 bases). The V gene lost 0 bases and the J gene lost 4 bases, with 13 bases spanning the gap. Germline CDR1 and CDR2: SGHNT and YYREEE (reference sequence). This CDR3 region has 15 residues. The CDR3 sequence is CASSLAVGRGTEAFF. CDR3 DNA sequence: TGTGCCAGCAGCTTGGCCGTTGGGAGGGGCACTGAAGCTTTCTTT.

This rearrangement joins TRBV20-1 to TRBJ2-3; D is tentatively TRBD1 or TRBD2 (5 bases each). Trimming shortened V by 3 bases and J by 5 bases, and 6 bases separated the two germline ends. This CDR3 has 11 amino acids. Germline CDR1 and CDR2: DFQATT and SNEGSKA (reference sequence). The CDR3 nucleotides read TGCAGTGCTAGGAGGGGAGATACGCAGTATTTT. It is translated as CSARRGDTQYF.

J is TRBJ2-1 and V is TRBV7-6; the match to TRBD1 covers 7 bases. V was clipped by 2 bases and J by 2 bases; unmatched bases: 3. Germline CDR1 reads SGHVS; CDR2 reads FNYEAQ. The CDR3 is 15 residues long. CDR3 amino acids: CASSLRGGAYNEQFF. CDR3 in DNA: TGTGCCAGCAGCTTAAGAGGGGGCGCCTACAATGAGCAGTTCTTC.

The rearrangement uses TRBV14 and TRBJ2-7; D gene ambiguous. V lost 5 bases to trimming and J lost 2 bases, with 19 bases between them. Germline assignment: CDR1 SGHDN and CDR2 FVKESK. CDR3 length equals 16 residues. The CDR3 sequence: CASSRDNNKWAYEQYF. The DNA of the CDR3 is TGTGCCAGCAGCAGAGACAACAACAAATGGGCCTACGAGCAGTACTTC.

The DNA of the CDR3 is TGCGCCAGCAGCCAAGATCGGGACTCCGAGCAGTACTTC. Its protein product is CASSQDRDSEQYF. The chain couples TRBV4-3 to TRBJ2-7, with D tentatively TRBD2 (6 bases). The V gene lost 0 bases and the J gene lost 6 bases, with 9 bases spanning the gap. Germline V gives CDR1 LGHNA, CDR2 YSLEER. The length of the CDR3 is 13 residues.

The chain carries TRBV6-1 and TRBJ2-2; D not resolved. The ends were cut back, 6 bases at V and 5 bases at J, with 7 bases in the middle. The germline gives CDR1 MNHNS, CDR2 SASEGT. The CDR3 length is 12 residues. As DNA, the CDR3 is TGTGCCAGCAGCTTACCAACCGGGGAGCTGTTTTTT. Encoded protein: CASSLPTGELFF.

This clone was counted once. The chain uses TRBV30 and TRBJ2-5; 9 nucleotides line up with TRBD1. The DNA end lines up better with TRBJ2-7; the J call may be wrong. The CDR3 sequence is 14 residues long. CDR1 GTSNPN and CDR2 SVGIG come from the germline V gene (reference sequence). The CDR3 reads CAWSTDRGPYEQYF. The CDR3 DNA follows: TGTGCCTGGAGTACGGACAGGGGCCCATACGAGCAGTACTTC.

V gene TRBV25-1 combines with J gene TRBJ1-5; D not resolved. Trimming took 8 bases from V and 5 from J, leaving 25 bases between them. Germline V gene data show CDR1 as MGHDK and CDR2 as SYGVNS. The CDR3 contains 17 residues. CDR3 DNA: TGTGCCAGCGTGCACGGGGTGCAGGCGGAGGCCGATCAGCCCCAGCATTTT. Its translation: CASVHGVQAEADQPQHF.

V gene TRBV10-3 combines with J gene TRBJ1-2; tentative D call: TRBD1 (6 bases). Germline V gene lookup returns CDR1 ENHRY and CDR2 SYGVKD. The length of the CDR3 is 14 residues. Between the trimmed V and J ends, which lost 2 bases and 7 bases, there was a span of 14 bases. CDR3 bases: TGTGCCATCAGTGAGGGGCCAGGGGAAGGTGGCTACACCTTC. This encodes CAISEGPGEGGYTF.

The count of this clone is one. The J gene is TRBJ2-1, the V gene TRBV2, with D unresolved. CDR1 is SNHLY and CDR2 is FYNNEI in the germline V gene. The length of the CDR3 is 12 residues. Deletions cut 4 bases from V and 6 bases from J, with 7 bases between. The CDR3 reads CASSGETNEQFF. In DNA, the CDR3 is TGTGCCAGCAGTGGAGAGACCAATGAGCAGTTCTTC.

The rearrangement uses TRBV11-1 and TRBJ2-5; no reliable D call. This CDR3 is 11 amino acids long. The germline CDR1 and CDR2 sequences are SGHAT and FQDESV (reference sequence). V lost 1 base and J 3 bases, leaving 0 bases between the germline ends. CDR3 nucleotide sequence: TGTGCCAGCAGCTTAGAAGAGACCCAGTACTTC. Residues: CASSLEETQYF.

V and J are TRBV6-1 and TRBJ2-7, with no clear D. Per germline, CDR1 MNHNS and CDR2 SASEGT. Trimming took off 4 bases at V and 6 bases at J, with 22 bases between the two ends. The CDR3 runs to 16 residues. The CDR3 sequence: CASSARRVTPNPEQYF. The CDR3 DNA follows: TGTGCCAGCAGTGCGCGAAGGGTGACACCAAATCCCGAGCAGTACTTC.

This clone was counted a single time. This chain joins TRBV4-3 and TRBJ1-5; 9 nucleotides line up with TRBD1. Germline V CDR1 and CDR2: LGHNA, YSLEER. V shed 3 bases, J shed 1 base, and the junction held 1 base outside the gene matches. CDR3 length: 15 amino acids. CDR3: CASSQTGGSNQPQHF. The CDR3 coding sequence is TGCGCCAGCAGCCAGACAGGGGGAAGCAATCAGCCCCAGCATTTT.

The genes are TRBV7-6 and TRBJ2-7, with D perhaps TRBD1 (5 bases). Germline-derived CDR1 and CDR2 are SGHVS and FNYEAQ. CDR3 length equals 14 residues. V dropped 3 bases and J dropped 1 base, with 10 bases sitting between them. DNA for the CDR3: TGTGCCAGCAGCTTGGGCGACAGTTCCTACGAGCAGTACTTC. This sequence encodes CASSLGDSSYEQYF.

The rearrangement uses TRBV7-9 and TRBJ2-3, with 7 bases matching TRBD1. The CDR3 is 14 residues long. Per the germline V gene, CDR1 is SEHNR and CDR2 is FQNEAQ (reference sequence). With 4 bases clipped from V and 5 bases from J, the junction kept 6 bases outside the gene matches. CDR3 sequence: CASSSGGRGDTQYF. CDR3 DNA sequence: TGTGCCAGCAGCTCAGGGGGTAGGGGAGATACGCAGTATTTT.